This T cell receptor (beta chain) was found in a study of shared clonotypes between healthy human individuals. CDR3 length equals 16 residues. V lost 0 bases, J lost 1 base, and 13 bases lay in between. Germline values: CDR1 SGHRS, CDR2 YFSETQ. Study-level findings and limits: Against clonotypes common to all four donors, non-shared ones had lower generation probabilities.

Concerning this clone itself: Its antigen remains unidentified.

Samples underwent the assay at deep level. Sequencing used immunoSEQ multiplex PCR; TCRdb keeps in-frame clones, though not all of them. Of about 1.5 million clones in the sample, over 95% are singletons; the top ten hold approximately 1.1%. The CD4+ fraction was divided into a CD45RA+ naive subset and a CD45RA-negative memory subset. Material for sequencing was naive CD4+ T cells sorted from blood. The sample's subset: CD45RA+ positively selected. This receptor was obtained from a man aged 25 to 40 in good health. J is TRBJ1-1 and V is TRBV5-1; tentatively, D is TRBD1 (6 bases). CDR3 nucleotides: TGCGCCAGCAGCTTGGCCAAGGGGGTAGGGAACACTGAAGCTTTCTTT. Residues: CASSLAKGVGNTEAFF.